The 27 T cell receptor beta chains reported below all come from one sample, sequenced in a study of blood T cell repertoires in COVID-19. Generated by immunoSEQ multiplex PCR, the TCRdb table keeps only in-frame clones and is missing some. The sample consists of tens of thousands of clones, 65% to 85% of them appearing once. The sequenced material came from peripheral blood. The receptors stem from a woman aged 80 or older with acute or convalescent COVID-19.

This clone was detected only once. The gene calls are TRBV7-2 and TRBJ1-5; 9 nucleotides match TRBD1. Trimming cost V 2 bases and J 2 bases; bases outside gene matches: 4. Germline CDR1 and CDR2: SGHTA and FQGNSA. The length of the CDR3 is 16 residues. DNA of the CDR3: TGTGCCAGCAGCTTAAGCCGGACAGGGGGCAATCAGCCCCAGCATTTT. Translating gives CASSLSRTGGNQPQHF. The full variable domain, in which reference TRBV7-2 and TRBJ1-5 provide the parts outside the CDR3, is GAGVSQSPSNKVTEKGKDVELRCDPISGHTALYWYRQSLGQGLEFLIYFQGNSAPDKSGLPSDRFSAERTGGSVSTLTIQRTQQEDSAVYLCASSLSRTGGNQPQHFGDGTRLSIL.

The gene calls are TRBV7-2 and TRBJ1-2; 9 bases are shared with TRBD1. Germline V gene data show CDR1 as SGHTA and CDR2 as FQGNSA. This CDR3 has 15 residues. The J segment lost 8 bases and the V segment lost 0 bases, leaving 7 bases of the junction unmatched. This CDR3 is CASSLAQDRGRGYTF. For the CDR3, the DNA is TGTGCCAGCAGCTTAGCGCAGGACAGGGGACGGGGCTACACCTTC.

The J gene is TRBJ1-1, the V gene TRBV5-6; no firm D call. Per germline, CDR1 SGHDT and CDR2 YYEEEE. The CDR3 is 14 amino acids. Trimming removed 0 bases from V and 0 bases from J, with 6 bases in between. CDR3 loop: CASSLVELNTEAFF. The CDR3 DNA is TGTGCCAGCAGCTTGGTAGAACTGAACACTGAAGCTTTCTTT.

The V call is TRBV7-3, the J call TRBJ2-3, with TRBD1 matching over 9 bases. CDR1 is SGHTA and CDR2 is FQGTGA in the germline V gene. This CDR3 has 18 residues. Unmatched junction bases numbered 17, after V lost 3 bases and J lost 7 bases. CDR3 nucleotides: TGTGCCAGCAGCTTCGTGAAGCCCACCCGGACAGGGGCCAATACGCAGTATTTT. Its translation is CASSFVKPTRTGANTQYF.

This chain links TRBV7-8 with TRBJ2-3, with no clear D. This CDR3 comprises 12 residues. CDR1 and CDR2 (germline): SGHVS, FQNEAQ. The V end lost 1 base, the J end lost 9 bases, and 8 bases lay between the germline ends. CDR3: CASSLDYRTQYF. DNA for the CDR3: TGTGCCAGCAGCTTAGACTACCGAACGCAGTATTTT.

The genes are TRBV5-1 and TRBJ1-6; D gene ambiguous. Trimming shortened V by 4 bases and J by 4 bases, and 15 bases separated the two germline ends. The CDR3 loop spans 16 amino acids. Germline CDR1 and CDR2: SGHRS and YFSETQ. CDR3 nucleotides: TGCGCCAGCAGCCCTGGCGAGGGCCTATATAATTCACCCCTCCACTTT. This translates into CASSPGEGLYNSPLHF.

The V and J genes are TRBV7-8 and TRBJ1-4; D not resolved. CDR1 is SGHVS, CDR2 FQNEAQ, per germline. This CDR3 is built from 15 residues. V was cut by 5 bases and J by 4 bases, with 14 bases left in between. CDR3: CASSPSGVINEKLFF. The CDR3, as DNA: TGTGCCAGCAGCCCCAGCGGTGTTATTAATGAAAAACTGTTTTTT.

Remarks on this clone: The same CDR3 is also encoded by other DNA sequences in this sample. The chain is built from TRBV14 and TRBJ1-1; D is ambiguous. The germline CDR1 and CDR2 sequences are SGHDN and FVKESK. CDR3 length: 13 amino acids. The V end lost 0 bases, the J end lost 5 bases, and 7 bases lay between the germline ends. The CDR3 loop is CASSQDRLTEAFF. CDR3 DNA sequence: TGTGCCAGCAGCCAAGATCGTCTGACTGAAGCTTTCTTT.

The chain joins TRBV13 to TRBJ2-7, with TRBD2 as a possible D gene (5 bases). Between the trimmed V and J ends, which lost 5 bases and 3 bases, there was a span of 11 bases. The CDR3 totals 13 residues. Germline V gene data show CDR1 as PRHDT and CDR2 as FYEKMQ (reference sequence). The CDR3 DNA sequence: TGTGCCAGCAGCGCCCGGACTGGCTACGAGCAGTACTTC. Translating it yields CASSARTGYEQYF.

V and J are TRBV10-3 and TRBJ2-7, with TRBD1 matching 9 bases. The CDR3 is 15 residues long. The junction had 8 bases not matched to a gene; V was cut back by 3 bases and J by 5 bases. Germline-derived CDR1 and CDR2 are ENHRY and SYGVKD. The CDR3 DNA is TGTGCCATCAGTGAAAATTCGGACAGGGGACACGAGCAGTACTTC. This translates into CAISENSDRGHEQYF.

This sequence joins TRBV30 and TRBJ1-1; 7 bases line up with TRBD1. This CDR3 region has 13 residues. Germline CDR1 GTSNPN, CDR2 SVGIG (reference sequence). With V trimmed by 7 bases and J by 5 bases, 10 bases remained unmatched. This chain's CDR3 is CAFQGGEGTEAFF. The CDR3 coding sequence is TGTGCCTTTCAGGGGGGAGAAGGGACTGAAGCTTTCTTT.

The J gene is TRBJ2-7, the V gene TRBV6-5; 9 nucleotides line up with TRBD1. This CDR3 is 14 amino acids long. Germline V CDR1 and CDR2: MNHEY, SVGAGI. J lost 1 base, V lost 6 bases, and 4 bases had no gene match. CDR3 sequence: CASRDRGKSYEQYF. The CDR3 DNA sequence: TGTGCCAGCAGGGACAGGGGTAAGTCCTACGAGCAGTACTTC.

In its sample, this clone was seen a few times. CDR3 nucleotide sequence: TGTGCCAGCAGCCCCAACATGAACACTGAAGCTTTCTTT. This gives the protein CASSPNMNTEAFF. The V call is TRBV11-2, the J call TRBJ1-1; D not resolved. The germline V and J ends were trimmed by 5 bases and 0 bases, with 7 bases remaining between them. The CDR3 runs to 13 residues. The V gene's germline CDR1 is SGHAT and CDR2 FQNNGV.

This chain uses TRBV18 with TRBJ1-2, with D possibly being TRBD1 (6 bases). This CDR3 spans 15 amino acids. Germline CDR1 KGHSH, CDR2 LQKENI. The V gene lost 0 bases and the J gene lost 1 base, with 9 bases spanning the gap. The CDR3 loop is CASSPPDRRNYGYTF. In DNA, the CDR3 is TGTGCCAGCTCACCACCCGACAGGCGTAACTATGGCTACACCTTC.

This clone is a singleton in its sample. The chain uses TRBV27 and TRBJ2-2, with D maybe TRBD1 (6 bases). Germline V gene lookup returns CDR1 MNHEY and CDR2 SMNVEV (reference sequence). Trimming removed 6 bases at V and 6 bases at J, with 14 bases between. The CDR3 has 14 amino acids. The CDR3, as DNA: TGTGCCAGCAGGGAAACAGGGAAAGCCGGGGAGCTGTTTTTT. Its translation is CASRETGKAGELFF.

V gene TRBV30 combines with J gene TRBJ2-7; TRBD1 matches at 7 bases. Germline lookup yields CDR1 GTSNPN and CDR2 SVGIG (reference sequence). The CDR3 totals 11 residues. CDR3 protein: CARQGFYEQYF. For the CDR3, the DNA is TGTGCTCGACAGGGATTCTACGAGCAGTACTTC.

In regard to this clone: One junction end disagrees with the germline gene, perhaps due to a read error. The chain uses TRBV7-7 and TRBJ1-1, with TRBD1 matching over 8 bases. Germline V gene data show CDR1 as SSHAT and CDR2 as FNYEAQ (reference sequence). This CDR3 region has 16 residues. CDR3 sequence (DNA): TGTGCTAGCAGCTTAATTCGGGCAGGGGGCGGCACTGAAGCTTTCTTT. It encodes CASSLIRAGGGTEAFF.

The table lists this clone with a count of one. The V gene is TRBV7-9, the J gene TRBJ1-1, with D possibly being TRBD1 (5 bases). Trimming shortened V by 5 bases and J by 1 base, and 11 bases separated the two germline ends. From germline, CDR1 is SEHNR and CDR2 FQNEAQ (reference sequence). There are 14 residues in the CDR3. The CDR3 spells CASSPGMGNTEAFF. The DNA for the CDR3 is TGTGCCAGCAGCCCAGGGATGGGGAACACTGAAGCTTTCTTT.

This clone occurred a few times. V and J are TRBV30 and TRBJ1-6; weak D call: TRBD1 (5 bases). Germline CDR1 reads GTSNPN; CDR2 reads SVGIG (reference sequence). CDR3 size: 12 residues. The CDR3 loop reads CAWGLIASPLHF. CDR3 bases: TGTGCTTGGGGACTTATAGCGTCACCCCTCCACTTT.

The V call is TRBV11-3, the J call TRBJ2-7; perhaps TRBD1 as D (7 bases). Germline V gene sequence: CDR1 SGHNT, CDR2 YENEEA. The V and J ends lost 7 bases and 6 bases respectively, with 16 bases between them. The CDR3 loop spans 13 amino acids. CDR3 sequence reads: CASTSRGAGEQYF. In nucleotides, the CDR3 is TGTGCCAGCACCAGCAGGGGGGCCGGCGAGCAGTACTTC.

This chain connects TRBV24-1 to TRBJ1-2, with D perhaps matching TRBD1 (6 bases). V was trimmed by 4 bases and J by 4 bases, leaving 12 bases between them. CDR1 is KGHDR and CDR2 is SFDVKD in the germline V gene. The CDR3 covers 14 residues. CDR3 DNA: TGTGCCACCAGTGACCAGGGGAAGAGCTATGGCTACACCTTC. Its protein product is CATSDQGKSYGYTF.

The CDR3 is CASSEYITGRAYGYTF. CDR3 in DNA: TGTGCCAGCAGTGAATATATCACGGGCAGGGCGTATGGCTACACCTTC. The chain links TRBV25-1 to TRBJ1-2, with TRBD1 as a possible D gene (5 bases). The CDR3 is 16 residues long. In germline, CDR1 is MGHDK, CDR2 SYGVNS. Trimming pared 0 bases from V and 5 bases from J, leaving 16 bases between.

This chain uses TRBV9 with TRBJ2-5; TRBD1 matches 10 bases. CDR1 SGDLS and CDR2 YYNGEE come from the germline V gene. Trimming removed 4 bases from V and 0 bases from J; junction bases left unmatched: 21. This CDR3 is built from 21 residues. For the CDR3, the DNA is TGTGCCAGCAGCCCACGTCCTAGTCCCGGGACAGGGGCAGGGTACCAAGAGACCCAGTACTTC. Its protein is CASSPRPSPGTGAGYQETQYF.

This chain joins TRBV19 and TRBJ2-7; TRBD1 is a possible D gene (6 bases). The CDR3 spans 13 residues. Trimming pared 10 bases from V and 0 bases from J, leaving 13 bases between. Germline CDR1 is LNHDA and CDR2 is SQIVND (reference sequence). CDR3 sequence: CATKPQGSYEQYF. The CDR3, as DNA: TGTGCCACCAAACCACAGGGCTCCTACGAGCAGTACTTC.

The rearrangement joins TRBV6-5 to TRBJ1-1; 9 bases map to TRBD1. Germline V CDR1 and CDR2: MNHEY, SVGAGI. The junction had 6 bases not matched to a gene; V was cut back by 6 bases and J by 1 base. This CDR3 has 15 amino acids. This chain's CDR3 is CASRSDRGRNTEAFF. Here the CDR3 DNA reads TGTGCCAGCAGGTCGGACAGGGGAAGGAACACTGAAGCTTTCTTT.

The chain combines TRBV29-1 with TRBJ1-1; TRBD1 matches at 11 bases. V was clipped by 7 bases and J by 4 bases; unmatched bases: 5. CDR3 length equals 13 residues. Looked up from germline, CDR1 is SQVTM and CDR2 is ANQGSEA. The CDR3 sequence is CSAGQGAGTEAFF. For the CDR3, the DNA is TGCAGCGCCGGACAGGGGGCGGGCACTGAAGCTTTCTTT.

V and J are TRBV10-3 and TRBJ2-7; tentative D call: TRBD2 (6 bases). Germline V gene lookup returns CDR1 ENHRY and CDR2 SYGVKD. CDR3 length equals 16 residues. Deletions cut 3 bases from V and 0 bases from J, with 15 bases between. For the CDR3, the DNA is TGTGCCATCAGTGAACCCCCGGGACTGGACTCCTACGAGCAGTACTTC. Its protein product is CAISEPPGLDSYEQYF.